These 21 T cell receptor beta chains originate from one sample sequenced in a study of OX40 agonist ivuxolimab in advanced cancers. Repertoires were generated with immunoSEQ multiplex PCR, while TCRdb's copy carries only in-frame clones and drops some. The sample has around 74,000 clones, roughly 85% seen once. The sample in question was CD4+ or CD8+ T cells sorted from blood, obtained in a trial of the OX40 agonist ivuxolimab. These receptors came from an adult with an advanced solid tumor such as melanoma, head and neck, liver or kidney cancer.

This chain uses TRBV5-5 with TRBJ1-1; D is possibly TRBD1 (6 bases). The germline CDR1 and CDR2 sequences are SGHKS and YYEKEE (reference sequence). Trimming cost V 2 bases and J 5 bases, with 13 bases left between them. This CDR3 region has 14 residues. The chain's CDR3 is CASSFVRGGTEAFF. As DNA, the CDR3 is TGTGCCAGCAGCTTCGTCAGGGGTGGTACTGAAGCTTTCTTT.

This clone was seen only once. The chain employs TRBV29-1 and TRBJ2-1; 11 bases match TRBD1. There are 14 residues in the CDR3. Germline V gene lookup returns CDR1 SQVTM and CDR2 ANQGSEA. The V gene end was trimmed by 6 bases and the J gene end by 6 bases; junction bases not matched to a gene: 7. The CDR3 DNA reads as TGCAGCGTAGGTATTGGGACAGGGGGCAATGAGCAGTTCTTC. Residues: CSVGIGTGGNEQFF.

The chain links TRBV7-3 to TRBJ2-5; no definite D call. The V gene's germline CDR1 is SGHTA and CDR2 FQGTGA. The CDR3 runs 15 residues. Trimming shortened V by 2 bases and J by 2 bases, and 12 bases separated the two germline ends. For the CDR3, the DNA is TGTGCCAGCAGCTTAGGCCCCGGGCAGCAAGAGACCCAGTACTTC. This translates into CASSLGPGQQETQYF.

V is TRBV4-2 and J is TRBJ1-1; TRBD1 matches at 12 bases. V trimming: 6 bases; J trimming: 7 bases; junction bases outside the gene matches: 15. Germline assignment: CDR1 LGHNA and CDR2 YNFKEQ. The CDR3 is 17 amino acids. The CDR3 loop is CASRRTGTGGNGNEAFF. Here the CDR3 DNA reads TGTGCCAGCAGACGGACCGGGACAGGGGGCAACGGGAATGAAGCTTTCTTT.

The V and J genes are TRBV5-5 and TRBJ1-4; possibly TRBD1 for D (5 bases). The CDR3 is made up of 14 amino acids. Trimming removed 4 bases at V and 5 bases at J, with 12 bases between. Germline V gives CDR1 SGHKS, CDR2 YYEKEE (reference sequence). CDR3 residues: CASSRGRGNEKLFF. The CDR3 DNA follows: TGTGCCAGCAGCCGGGGACGGGGGAATGAAAAACTGTTTTTT.

V usage is TRBV5-4 and J usage is TRBJ2-2; unclear D gene. V was trimmed by 1 base and J by 6 bases, leaving 1 base between them. The germline CDR1 and CDR2 sequences are SGHNT and YYREEE (reference sequence). CDR3 length: 11 amino acids. The CDR3 sequence: CASSLSGELFF. The CDR3 coding sequence is TGTGCCAGCAGCTTGTCCGGGGAGCTGTTTTTT.

The chain combines TRBV18 with TRBJ1-6; 9 nucleotides match TRBD1. There are 17 residues in the CDR3. The germline V gene encodes CDR1 KGHSH and CDR2 LQKENI. V lost 3 bases to trimming and J lost 9 bases; unmatched junction nucleotides: 12. The CDR3 DNA reads TGTGCCAGCTCACCGGCGCGGACAGGGGAGGAGGGTTCACCCCTCCACTTT. This codes for CASSPARTGEEGSPLHF.

The chain links TRBV2 to TRBJ2-4; 9 bases align to TRBD2. Germline V gene sequence: CDR1 SNHLY, CDR2 FYNNEI. The CDR3 spans 19 residues. V dropped 6 bases and J dropped 0; count of bases not matched to a gene: 15. CDR3 DNA sequence: TGTGCCAGCAGCGACCTCGGGCGGGGGGGTTCCGTAGCCAAAAACATTCAGTACTTC. It codes for CASSDLGRGGSVAKNIQYF. Combining the CDR3 with reference TRBV2 and TRBJ2-4 gives the whole variable domain EPEVTQTPSHQVTQMGQEVILRCVPISNHLYFYWYRQILGQKVEFLVSFYNNEISEKSEIFDDQFSVERPDGSNFTLKIRSTKLEDSAMYFCASSDLGRGGSVAKNIQYFGAGTRLSVL.

This sequence joins TRBV6-1 and TRBJ2-7; tentative D call: TRBD1 (7 bases). The germline CDR1 and CDR2 sequences are MNHNS and SASEGT. The CDR3 extends over 15 amino acids. The V gene lost 7 bases and the J gene lost 2 bases, with 18 bases spanning the gap. CDR3 sequence (DNA): TGTGCCAGCACGTCAGTGCAGGGGGGAACCTACGAGCAGTACTTC. Amino acid sequence: CASTSVQGGTYEQYF.

The chain uses TRBV4-3 and TRBJ2-1, with TRBD1 identical over 7 bases. The CDR3 covers 14 residues. V lost 9 bases and J lost 3; bases outside the gene matches: 8. CDR1 and CDR2 (germline): LGHNA, YSLEER. CDR3 loop: CASSYNRGYNEQFF. CDR3 bases: TGCGCCAGTTCCTATAACAGGGGCTACAATGAGCAGTTCTTC.

The V gene is TRBV6-5, the J gene TRBJ2-1; TRBD1 might be the D (6 bases). Germline V CDR1 and CDR2: MNHEY, SVGAGI. V was pared by 5 bases and J by 6 bases, with 17 bases between. The CDR3 extends over 15 amino acids. The DNA for the CDR3 is TGTGCCAGCAGTACTCCAACTACAGGGAGCAATGAGCAGTTCTTC. Translated, it gives CASSTPTTGSNEQFF.

The genes are TRBV18 and TRBJ1-6; 9 positions agree with TRBD1. CDR1 and CDR2 from the germline V gene are KGHSH and LQKENI. CDR3 size: 17 residues. J lost 6 bases, V lost 3 bases, and 9 bases had no gene match. In nucleotides, the CDR3 is TGTGCCAGCTCACCCTACGGGACAGGGCAGGGTAATTCACCCCTCCACTTT. Its translation is CASSPYGTGQGNSPLHF.

The chain employs TRBV29-1 and TRBJ2-5; no definite D call. The V gene's germline CDR1 is SQVTM and CDR2 ANQGSEA. The length of the CDR3 is 12 residues. Trimming cost V 5 bases and J 1 base, with 8 bases left between them. CDR3 residues: CSVRSGQETQYF. CDR3 bases: TGCAGCGTTCGGTCAGGCCAAGAGACCCAGTACTTC.

This clone was observed once. This chain uses TRBV5-8 with TRBJ2-3; D possibly uses TRBD1 or TRBD2 (6 bases each). Looked up from germline, CDR1 is SGHTS and CDR2 is YDEGEE. Trimming removed 3 bases at V and 0 bases at J, with 23 bases between. This CDR3 is 19 amino acids long. DNA of the CDR3: TGTGCCAGCAGCTCCCCTTGGCCGGGGGCCCACCTTAGCACAGATACGCAGTATTTT. Amino acids: CASSSPWPGAHLSTDTQYF.

The CDR3 region has the DNA TGTGCCAGCAGCCCGTCGGTGGGGAAGACCCAGTACTTC. This sequence encodes CASSPSVGKTQYF. The chain has TRBV7-3 and TRBJ2-5; D is undetermined. The CDR3 runs to 13 residues. V lost 5 bases to trimming and J lost 6 bases, with 13 bases between them. CDR1 SGHTA and CDR2 FQGTGA come from the germline V gene. Based on the CDR3 plus reference TRBV7-3 and TRBJ2-5, the full variable domain is GAGVSQTPSNKVTEKGKYVELRCDPISGHTALYWYRQSLGQGPEFLIYFQGTGAADDSGLPNDRFFAVRPEGSVSTLKIQRTERGDSAVYLCASSPSVGKTQYFGPGTRLLVL.

The chain links TRBV7-2 to TRBJ2-2; TRBD2 might be the D (6 bases). Trimming stripped 5 bases from V and 6 bases from J, with 16 bases between. Germline CDR1 reads SGHTA; CDR2 reads FQGNSA. This CDR3 region has 15 residues. CDR3 sequence reads: CASSQGRTSSGELFF. The CDR3 region has the DNA TGTGCCAGCAGCCAAGGGCGCACTAGCTCCGGGGAGCTGTTTTTT.

Of note for this clone: Sequence at one end of the junction differs from germline and may be a read error. This chain connects TRBV11-2 to TRBJ2-5; 14 bases map to TRBD2. CDR1 is SGHAT and CDR2 is FQNNGV in the germline V gene. There are 17 residues in the CDR3. DNA for the CDR3: TGTGCCAGCAGCCGCGGGACTAGCGGGGGACGACAAGAGACCCGGTACTTC. As protein: CASSRGTSGGRQETRYF. The variable domain in full, with the rest retrieved from reference TRBV11-2 and TRBJ2-5, is EAGVAQSPRYKIIEKRQSVAFWCNPISGHATLYWYQQILGQGPKLLIQFQNNGVVDDSQLPKDRFSAERLKGVDSTLKIQPAKLEDSAVYLCASSRGTSGGRQETRYFGPGTRLLVL.

The V call is TRBV18, the J call TRBJ2-7; perhaps TRBD2 as D (5 bases). Trimming removed 3 bases from V and 0 bases from J, with 12 bases in between. The V gene's germline CDR1 is KGHSH and CDR2 LQKENI. The CDR3 runs to 15 residues. CDR3 bases: TGTGCCAGCTCACCGCCCAGTCGGGGCTCCTACGAGCAGTACTTC. This sequence encodes CASSPPSRGSYEQYF.

The V gene is TRBV5-6, the J gene TRBJ1-5; maybe TRBD1 (6 bases). Germline lookup yields CDR1 SGHDT and CDR2 YYEEEE. The CDR3 is 15 amino acids. V was trimmed by 0 bases and J by 1 base, leaving 8 bases between them. The CDR3 DNA reads as TGTGCCAGCAGCTTGGTAGGGGGGAGCAATCAGCCCCAGCATTTT. It translates to CASSLVGGSNQPQHF.

This clone was detected only a few times. The V and J genes are TRBV11-2 and TRBJ1-4; D is possibly TRBD1 (5 bases). The CDR3 covers 15 residues. V was pared by 1 base and J by 8 bases, with 14 bases between. In germline, CDR1 is SGHAT, CDR2 FQNNGV. CDR3 sequence: CASSLVGAGREKLFF. The CDR3 DNA reads as TGTGCCAGCAGCTTAGTTGGGGCAGGGAGGGAAAAACTGTTTTTT.

J is TRBJ2-2 and V is TRBV2; 12 nucleotides agree with TRBD2. The CDR3 is 16 residues long. J was trimmed by 4 bases and V by 6 bases; bases with no gene match: 6. Germline values: CDR1 SNHLY, CDR2 FYNNEI. The CDR3 nucleotides are TGTGCCAGCAGGAAGGGGACTAGCGGGCCCACCGGGGAGCTGTTTTTT. Its translation is CASRKGTSGPTGELFF.